Below, one TCR beta chain is given with its context. Its antigen is unidentified. The data are from a study of CD8 T cells in ankylosing spondylitis. V lost 3 bases, J lost 7 bases, and 12 bases lay in between. Germline V gives CDR1 KGHDR, CDR2 SFDVKD. The CDR3 contains 14 residues. Study observations and caveats: Ankylosing spondylitis blood appeared to carry a characteristic TCR beta motif of 7 or 8 highly homologous variants.

TCRdb reprocessed the 5' RACE reads with MiXCR, giving one entry per CDR3 protein. The sample includes 500,000 to 550,000 distinct CDR3 sequences, roughly 13% of them seen just once. The gene calls are TRBV24-1 and TRBJ2-4; D unclear. The clonotype was recovered from a male donor with ankylosing spondylitis. Sequencing was carried out using blood, either unsorted or a sorted T cell fraction (not recorded which). Here the CDR3 reads CATSDPPSGNIQYF. In nucleotides, the CDR3 is TGTGCCACCAGTGATCCTCCCAGTGGGAACATTCAGTACTTC.